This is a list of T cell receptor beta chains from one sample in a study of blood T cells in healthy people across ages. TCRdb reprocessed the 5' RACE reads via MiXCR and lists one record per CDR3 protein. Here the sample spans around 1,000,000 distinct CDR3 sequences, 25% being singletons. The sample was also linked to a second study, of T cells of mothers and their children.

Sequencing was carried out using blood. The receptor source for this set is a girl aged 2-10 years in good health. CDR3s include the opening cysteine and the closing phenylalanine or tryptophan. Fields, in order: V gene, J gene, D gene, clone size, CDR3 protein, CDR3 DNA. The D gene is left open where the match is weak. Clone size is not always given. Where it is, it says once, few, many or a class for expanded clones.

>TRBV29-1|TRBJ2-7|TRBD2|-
CSVLAGAFYEQYF
TGCAGCGTTCTAGCGGGGGCCTTCTACGAGCAGTACTTC
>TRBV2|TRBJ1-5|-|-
CASSEFGVVGQPQHF
TGTGCCAGCAGTGAATTCGGGGTTGTCGGTCAGCCCCAGCATTTT
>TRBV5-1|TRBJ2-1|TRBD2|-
CASSREGRYNEQFF
TGCGCCAGCAGCCGGGAGGGCCGCTACAATGAGCAGTTCTTC
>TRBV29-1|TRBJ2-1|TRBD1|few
CSVETDREWWNEQFF
TGCAGCGTTGAAACCGACAGGGAATGGTGGAATGAGCAGTTCTTC
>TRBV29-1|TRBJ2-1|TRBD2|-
CSVEALAAYEQFF
TGCAGCGTCGAGGCTCTAGCGGCCTATGAGCAGTTCTTC
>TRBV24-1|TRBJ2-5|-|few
CATSDLLGGTQYF
TGTGCCACCAGTGACCTCCTAGGCGGGACCCAGTACTTC
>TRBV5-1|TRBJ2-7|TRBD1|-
CASSLGIGTAYYEQYF
TGCGCCAGCAGCCTGGGAATCGGGACAGCTTACTACGAGCAGTACTTC
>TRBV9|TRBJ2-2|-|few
CASSSEINTGELFF
TGTGCCAGCAGCTCCGAGATTAACACCGGGGAGCTGTTTTTT
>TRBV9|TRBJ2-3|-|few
CASSVGDSPTDTQYF
TGTGCCAGCAGCGTCGGCGACAGTCCCACAGATACGCAGTATTTT
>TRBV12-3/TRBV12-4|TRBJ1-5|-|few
CASRDGFNQPQHF
TGTGCCAGCAGGGACGGCTTCAATCAGCCCCAGCATTTT
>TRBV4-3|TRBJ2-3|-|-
CASSQEDSDTDTQYF
TGCGCCAGCAGCCAAGAAGACAGCGACACAGATACGCAGTATTTT
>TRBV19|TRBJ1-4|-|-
CASSGQSHSHDEKLFF
TGTGCCAGCTCCGGCCAGTCCCACAGTCACGATGAAAAACTGTTTTTT
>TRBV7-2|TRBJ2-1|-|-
CASSFLLLDEQFF
TGTGCCAGCAGCTTTCTCCTACTAGACGAGCAGTTCTTC
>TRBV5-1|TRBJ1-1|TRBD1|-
CASSLLRGGEAFF
TGCGCCAGCAGCCTACTTCGAGGGGGCGAAGCTTTCTTT
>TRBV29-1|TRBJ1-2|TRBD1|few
CSGGTGDGYTF
TGCAGCGGGGGGACAGGGGATGGCTACACCTTC